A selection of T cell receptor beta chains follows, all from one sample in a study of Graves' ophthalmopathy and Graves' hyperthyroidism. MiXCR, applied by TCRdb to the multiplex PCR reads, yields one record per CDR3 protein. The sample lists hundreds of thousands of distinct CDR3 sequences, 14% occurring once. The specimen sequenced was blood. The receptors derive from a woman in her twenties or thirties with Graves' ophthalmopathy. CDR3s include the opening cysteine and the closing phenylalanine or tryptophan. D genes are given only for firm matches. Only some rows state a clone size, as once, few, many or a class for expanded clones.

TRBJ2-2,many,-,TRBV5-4,CASSFQEQELFF,TGTGCCAGCAGCTTTCAGGAACAGGAGCTGTTTTTT
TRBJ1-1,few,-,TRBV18,CASSPRETYEAFF,TGTGCCAGCTCACCCCGGGAGACCTACGAAGCTTTCTTT
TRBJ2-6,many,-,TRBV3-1,CALVFRQVISGANVLTF,TGTGCCTTGGTTTTCCGCCAGGTGATATCTGGGGCCAACGTCCTGACTTTC
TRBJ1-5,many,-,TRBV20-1,CSARPQGFGGNQPQHF,TGCAGTGCTAGGCCTCAGGGTTTCGGGGGCAATCAGCCCCAGCATTTT
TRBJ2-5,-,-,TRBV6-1,CASRMTREETQYF,TGTGCCAGCAGAATGACAAGGGAAGAGACCCAGTACTTC
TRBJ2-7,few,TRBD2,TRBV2,CASSGTSVKAYF,TGTGCCAGCAGTGGGACTAGCGTTAAGGCGTACTTC
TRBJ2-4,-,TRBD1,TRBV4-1,CASSQGGQGRVTKNIQYF,TGCGCCAGCAGCCAGGGAGGACAGGGGAGGGTCACCAAAAACATTCAGTACTTC
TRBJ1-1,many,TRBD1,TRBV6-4,CASSSGQGIAFF,TGTGCCAGCAGTTCCGGACAGGGGATAGCTTTCTTT
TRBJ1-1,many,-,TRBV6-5,CASSWTARGGNTEAFF,TGTGCCAGCAGTTGGACAGCCCGGGGGGGAAACACTGAAGCTTTCTTT
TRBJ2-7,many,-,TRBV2,CASTVRRQVTYEQYF,TGTGCCAGCACCGTCCGCCGACAGGTAACCTACGAGCAGTACTTC
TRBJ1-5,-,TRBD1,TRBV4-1,CASSQGQGWSQPQHF,TGCGCCAGCAGCCAGGGACAGGGGTGGAGTCAGCCCCAGCATTTT
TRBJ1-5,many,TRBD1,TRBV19,CASSIPQGAGNQPQHF,TGTGCCAGTAGTATACCTCAGGGGGCGGGAAATCAGCCCCAGCATTTT
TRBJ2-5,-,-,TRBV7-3,CASSYGLVGGRETQYF,TGTGCCAGCAGCTACGGACTAGTGGGGGGGCGAGAGACCCAGTACTTC
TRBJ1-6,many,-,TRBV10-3,CAISVGGNSPLHF,TGTGCCATCAGTGTAGGCGGGAATTCACCCCTCCACTTT
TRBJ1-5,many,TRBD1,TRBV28,CASSLGPGNRGYQPQHF,TGTGCCAGCAGTTTAGGCCCAGGGAACAGGGGATATCAGCCCCAGCATTTT
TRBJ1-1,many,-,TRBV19,CASSSRTRGPLNTEAFF,TGTGCCAGTAGTTCTCGGACTCGGGGGCCCCTGAACACTGAAGCTTTCTTT
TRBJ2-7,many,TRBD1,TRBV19,CASRGQGEPYEQYF,TGTGCCAGTAGAGGACAGGGGGAGCCCTACGAGCAGTACTTC
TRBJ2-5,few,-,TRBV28,CASTSLNFAAKAQYF,TGTGCCAGCACCTCCCTGAATTTCGCCGCGAAGGCCCAGTACTTC
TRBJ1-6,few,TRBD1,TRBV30,CAWSVSPGQSPLHF,TGTGCCTGGAGTGTATCCCCGGGACAGTCGCCCCTCCACTTT
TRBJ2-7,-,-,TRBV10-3,CAISESVGGGYEQYF,TGTGCCATCAGTGAGTCCGTGGGGGGTGGCTACGAGCAGTACTTC
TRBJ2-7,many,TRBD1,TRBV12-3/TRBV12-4,CASSSRTGESYEQYF,TGTGCCAGCAGTTCCCGGACAGGTGAGAGCTACGAGCAGTACTTC
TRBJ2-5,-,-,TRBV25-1,CASSALSGDVETQYF,TGTGCCAGCAGTGCCCTCAGTGGGGATGTTGAGACCCAGTACTTC
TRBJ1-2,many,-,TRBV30,CAWKRAGVQWGYGYTF,TGTGCCTGGAAGCGCGCAGGGGTCCAGTGGGGCTATGGCTACACCTTC
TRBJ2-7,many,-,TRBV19,CASSTSGLPYEQYF,TGTGCCAGTAGCACCTCCGGATTGCCCTACGAGCAGTACTTC
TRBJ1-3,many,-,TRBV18,CASSPRLWGESPGNTIYF,TGTGCCAGCTCACCACGTCTCTGGGGAGAATCTCCTGGAAACACCATATATTTT
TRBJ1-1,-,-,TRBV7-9,CASSLIFF,TGTGCCAGCAGCCTTATTTTCTTT